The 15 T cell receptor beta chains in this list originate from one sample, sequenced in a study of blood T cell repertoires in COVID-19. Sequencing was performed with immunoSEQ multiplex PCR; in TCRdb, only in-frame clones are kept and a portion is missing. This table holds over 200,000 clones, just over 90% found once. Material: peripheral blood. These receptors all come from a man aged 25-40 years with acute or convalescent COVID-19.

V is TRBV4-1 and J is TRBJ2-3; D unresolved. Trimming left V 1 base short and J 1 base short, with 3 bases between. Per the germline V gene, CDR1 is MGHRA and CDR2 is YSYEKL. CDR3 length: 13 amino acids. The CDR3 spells CASSQVGTDTQYF. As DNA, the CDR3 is TGCGCCAGCAGCCAAGTCGGCACAGATACGCAGTATTTT.

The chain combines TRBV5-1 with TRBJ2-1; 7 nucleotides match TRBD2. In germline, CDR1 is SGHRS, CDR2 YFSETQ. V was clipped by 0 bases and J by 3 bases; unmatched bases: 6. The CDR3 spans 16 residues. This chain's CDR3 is CASSLAVGGNYNEQFF. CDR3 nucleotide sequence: TGCGCCAGCAGCTTGGCCGTGGGAGGGAACTACAATGAGCAGTTCTTC.

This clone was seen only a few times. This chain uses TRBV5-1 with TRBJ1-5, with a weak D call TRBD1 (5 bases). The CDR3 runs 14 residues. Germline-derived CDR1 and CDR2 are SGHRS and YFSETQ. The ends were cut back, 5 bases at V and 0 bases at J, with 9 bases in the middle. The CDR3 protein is CASSTDSSNQPQHF. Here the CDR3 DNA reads TGCGCCAGCAGTACCGACAGTAGCAATCAGCCCCAGCATTTT.

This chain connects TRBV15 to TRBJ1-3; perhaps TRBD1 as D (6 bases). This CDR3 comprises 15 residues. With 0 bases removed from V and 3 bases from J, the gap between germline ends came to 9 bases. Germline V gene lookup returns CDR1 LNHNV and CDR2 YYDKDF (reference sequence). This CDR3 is CATSRDRGGGNTIYF. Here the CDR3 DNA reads TGTGCCACCAGCAGAGACAGGGGCGGTGGAAACACCATATATTTT.

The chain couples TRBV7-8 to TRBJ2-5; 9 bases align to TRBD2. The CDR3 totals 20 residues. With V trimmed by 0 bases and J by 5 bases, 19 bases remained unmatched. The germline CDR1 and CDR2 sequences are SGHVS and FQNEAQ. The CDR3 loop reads CASSLAVRRLAGPSRETQYF. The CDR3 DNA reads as TGTGCCAGCAGCTTAGCCGTGAGGAGGCTAGCGGGACCTTCCCGGGAGACCCAGTACTTC.

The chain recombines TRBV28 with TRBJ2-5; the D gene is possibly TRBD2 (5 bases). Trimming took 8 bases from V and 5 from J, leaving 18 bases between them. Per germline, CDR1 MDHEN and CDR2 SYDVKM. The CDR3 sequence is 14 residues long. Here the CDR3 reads CASGKMGPGETQYF. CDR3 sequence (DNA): TGTGCCAGCGGGAAAATGGGCCCGGGGGAGACCCAGTACTTC.

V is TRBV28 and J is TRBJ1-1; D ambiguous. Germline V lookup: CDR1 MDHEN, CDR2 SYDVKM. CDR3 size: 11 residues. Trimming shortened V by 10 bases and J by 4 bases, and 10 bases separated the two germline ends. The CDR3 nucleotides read TGTGCCACGGATAGAGGCACTGAAGCTTTCTTT. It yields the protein CATDRGTEAFF.

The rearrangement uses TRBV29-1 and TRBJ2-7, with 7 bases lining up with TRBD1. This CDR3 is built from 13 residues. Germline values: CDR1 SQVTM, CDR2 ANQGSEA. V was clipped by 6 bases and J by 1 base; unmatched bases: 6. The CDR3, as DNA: TGCAGCGTCCTCGGACAGGCGTCCTACGAGCAGTACTTC. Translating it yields CSVLGQASYEQYF.

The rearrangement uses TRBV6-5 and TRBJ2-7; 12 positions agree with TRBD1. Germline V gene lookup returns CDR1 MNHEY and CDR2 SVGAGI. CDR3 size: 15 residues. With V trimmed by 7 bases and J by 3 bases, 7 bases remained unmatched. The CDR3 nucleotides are TGTGCCAGCATCCAAGGGACAGGGGGCTTCTACGAGCAGTACTTC. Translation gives CASIQGTGGFYEQYF.

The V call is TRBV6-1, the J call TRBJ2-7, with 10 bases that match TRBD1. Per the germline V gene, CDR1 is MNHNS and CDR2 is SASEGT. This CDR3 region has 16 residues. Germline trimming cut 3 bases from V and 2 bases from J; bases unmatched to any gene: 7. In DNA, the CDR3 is TGTGCCAGCAGTGAGTCCACGGGACAGGGGCCCTACGAGCAGTACTTC. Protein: CASSESTGQGPYEQYF.

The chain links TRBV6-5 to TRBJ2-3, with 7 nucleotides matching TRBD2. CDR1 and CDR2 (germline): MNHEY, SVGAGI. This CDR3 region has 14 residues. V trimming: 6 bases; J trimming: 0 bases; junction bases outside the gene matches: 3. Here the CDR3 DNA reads TGTGCCAGCAGGAGCGGGGAGAGCACAGATACGCAGTATTTT. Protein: CASRSGESTDTQYF.

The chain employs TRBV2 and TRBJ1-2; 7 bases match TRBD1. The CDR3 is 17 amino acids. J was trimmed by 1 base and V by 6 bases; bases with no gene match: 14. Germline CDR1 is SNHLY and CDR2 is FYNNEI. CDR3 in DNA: TGTGCCAGCAGCCTAGGGGGCCCCGGCCCCTATAACTATGGCTACACCTTC. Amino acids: CASSLGGPGPYNYGYTF.

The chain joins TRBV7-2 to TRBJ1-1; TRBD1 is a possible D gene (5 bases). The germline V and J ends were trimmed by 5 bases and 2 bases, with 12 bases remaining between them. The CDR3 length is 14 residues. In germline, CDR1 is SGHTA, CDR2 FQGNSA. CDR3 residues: CASSVRQGNTEAFF. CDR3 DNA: TGTGCCAGCAGCGTCCGCCAGGGAAACACTGAAGCTTTCTTT.

CDR3 residues: CAVPTGGGKTGELFF. Written as DNA, the CDR3 is TGCGCCGTCCCTACCGGGGGGGGGAAGACCGGGGAGCTGTTTTTT. The chain has TRBV10-1 and TRBJ2-2, with 8 bases that match TRBD2. Trimming took 11 bases from V and 5 from J; bases not matched to a gene: 13. This CDR3 region has 15 residues. Germline CDR1 is WNHNN and CDR2 is SYGVQD (reference sequence).

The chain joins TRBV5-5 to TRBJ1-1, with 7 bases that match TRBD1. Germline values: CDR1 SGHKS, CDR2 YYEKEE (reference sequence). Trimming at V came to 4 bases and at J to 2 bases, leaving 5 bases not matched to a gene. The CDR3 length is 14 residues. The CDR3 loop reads CASSRQGQNTEAFF. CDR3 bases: TGTGCCAGCAGCCGACAGGGCCAAAACACTGAAGCTTTCTTT. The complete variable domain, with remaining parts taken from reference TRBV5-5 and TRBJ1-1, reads DAGVTQSPTHLIKTRGQQVTLRCSPISGHKSVSWYQQVLGQGPQFIFQYYEKEERGRGNFPDRFSARQFPNYSSELNVNALLLGDSALYLCASSRQGQNTEAFFGQGTRLTVV.